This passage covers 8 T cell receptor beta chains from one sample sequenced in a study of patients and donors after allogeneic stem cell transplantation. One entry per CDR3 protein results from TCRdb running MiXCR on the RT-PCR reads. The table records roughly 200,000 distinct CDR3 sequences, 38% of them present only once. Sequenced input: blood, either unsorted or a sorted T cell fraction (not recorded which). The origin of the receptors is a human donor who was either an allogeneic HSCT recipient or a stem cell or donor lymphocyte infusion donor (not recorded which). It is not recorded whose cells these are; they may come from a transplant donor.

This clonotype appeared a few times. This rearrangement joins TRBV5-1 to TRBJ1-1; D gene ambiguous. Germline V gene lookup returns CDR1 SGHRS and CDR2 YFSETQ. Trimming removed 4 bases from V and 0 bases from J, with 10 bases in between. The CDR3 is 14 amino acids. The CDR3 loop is CASSQDGVNTEAFF. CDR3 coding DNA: TGCGCCAGCAGCCAGGACGGGGTGAACACTGAAGCTTTCTTT.

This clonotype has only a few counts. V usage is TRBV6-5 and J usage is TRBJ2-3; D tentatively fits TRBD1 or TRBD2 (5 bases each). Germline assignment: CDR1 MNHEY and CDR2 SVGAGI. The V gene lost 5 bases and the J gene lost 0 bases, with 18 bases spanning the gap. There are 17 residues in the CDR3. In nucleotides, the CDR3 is TGTGCCAGCAGTCCGGGACCGCCGGCTTCTAGCACAGATACGCAGTATTTT. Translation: CASSPGPPASSTDTQYF.

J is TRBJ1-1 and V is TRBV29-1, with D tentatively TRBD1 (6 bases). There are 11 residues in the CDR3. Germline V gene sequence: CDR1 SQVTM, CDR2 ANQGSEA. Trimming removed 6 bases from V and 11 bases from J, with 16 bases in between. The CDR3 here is CSVSDRRSAFF. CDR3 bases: TGCAGCGTCTCCGACAGGAGGTCGGCTTTCTTT.

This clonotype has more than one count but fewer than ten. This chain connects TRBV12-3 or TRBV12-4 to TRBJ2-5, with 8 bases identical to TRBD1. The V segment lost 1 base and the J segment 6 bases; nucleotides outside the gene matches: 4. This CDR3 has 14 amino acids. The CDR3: CASSLVQGGKTQYF. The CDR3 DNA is TGTGCCAGCAGTTTAGTACAGGGGGGTAAGACCCAGTACTTC.

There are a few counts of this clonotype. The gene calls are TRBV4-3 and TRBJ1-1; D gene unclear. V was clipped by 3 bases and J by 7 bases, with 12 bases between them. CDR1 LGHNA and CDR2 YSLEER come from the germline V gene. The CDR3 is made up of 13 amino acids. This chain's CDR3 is CASSHPLIGEAFF. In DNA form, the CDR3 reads TGCGCCAGCAGCCACCCCTTAATTGGTGAAGCTTTCTTT.

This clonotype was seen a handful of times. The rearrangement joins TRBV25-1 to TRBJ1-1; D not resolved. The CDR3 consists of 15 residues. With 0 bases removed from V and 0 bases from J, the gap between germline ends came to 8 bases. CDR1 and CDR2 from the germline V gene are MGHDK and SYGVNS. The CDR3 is CASSEYSVLNTEAFF. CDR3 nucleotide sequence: TGTGCCAGCAGTGAATACTCGGTCCTGAACACTGAAGCTTTCTTT.

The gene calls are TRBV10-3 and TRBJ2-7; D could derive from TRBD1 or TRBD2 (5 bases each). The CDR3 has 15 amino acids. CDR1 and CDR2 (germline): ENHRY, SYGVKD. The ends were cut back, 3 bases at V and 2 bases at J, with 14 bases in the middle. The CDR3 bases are TGTGCCATCAGTGATCCCCGGGACGGCACCTACGAGCAGTACTTC. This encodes CAISDPRDGTYEQYF.

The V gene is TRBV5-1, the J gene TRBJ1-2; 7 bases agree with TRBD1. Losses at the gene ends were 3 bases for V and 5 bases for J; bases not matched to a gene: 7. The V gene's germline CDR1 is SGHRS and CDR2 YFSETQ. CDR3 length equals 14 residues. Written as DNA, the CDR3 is TGCGCCAGCAGCTGGACGACAGGGTCATATGGCTACACCTTC. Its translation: CASSWTTGSYGYTF.